This paragraph reports one TCR beta chain. The target antigen is unknown. The sample belongs to a study of shared clonotypes between healthy human individuals. Only Caucasian adults living in Nashville, Tennessee made up the donor group. Study outcomes and limitations: Among a few donors, roughly 5% of naive CD4 clonotypes were found in common.

Using immunoSEQ multiplex PCR, the repertoire was profiled, and TCRdb retains in-frame clones only, with some absent. The profile shows around 750,000 clones, less than 85% of them singletons. The TCR sequence derives from a woman aged 25 to 39 in good health. Sequencing was done on a sample of memory CD4+ T cells sorted from blood. Subset given: CD45RA-negative fraction.

This chain's CDR3 is CASSGGSTDTQYF. As DNA, the CDR3 is TGTGCCAGCAGTGGGGGGAGCACAGATACGCAGTATTTT. This sequence joins TRBV28 and TRBJ2-3; possible D gene TRBD2, 6 bases. The CDR3 contains 13 residues. Trimming stripped 5 bases from V and 0 bases from J, with 6 bases between. Germline V gene lookup returns CDR1 MDHEN and CDR2 SYDVKM.